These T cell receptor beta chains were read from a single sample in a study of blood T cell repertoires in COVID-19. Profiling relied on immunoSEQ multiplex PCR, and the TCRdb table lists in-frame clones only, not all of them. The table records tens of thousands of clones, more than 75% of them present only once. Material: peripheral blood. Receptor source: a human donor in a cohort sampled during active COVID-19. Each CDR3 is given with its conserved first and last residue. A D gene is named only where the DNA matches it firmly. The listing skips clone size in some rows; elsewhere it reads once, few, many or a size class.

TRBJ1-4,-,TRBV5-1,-,CASSLGGSNEKLFF
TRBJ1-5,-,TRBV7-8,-,CASSSHGSRVRDF
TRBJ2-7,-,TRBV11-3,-,CASRLRTSYEQYF
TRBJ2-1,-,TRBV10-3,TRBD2,CAIRVAGGPVNEQFF
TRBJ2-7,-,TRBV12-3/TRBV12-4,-,CASTFGGEQYF
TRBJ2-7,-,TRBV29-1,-,CSVAVGQANLYEQYF
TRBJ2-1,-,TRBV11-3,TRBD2,CASSMTSGTFLDEQFF
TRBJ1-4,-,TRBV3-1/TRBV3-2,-,CASSQDLSGGNEKLFF
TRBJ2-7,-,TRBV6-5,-,CASSKSRGYEQYF
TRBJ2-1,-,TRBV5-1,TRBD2,CASSLVTSGPYNEQFF
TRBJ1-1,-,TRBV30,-,CAWTWGGTEAFF
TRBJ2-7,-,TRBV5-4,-,CASSLRRTGPSYEQYF
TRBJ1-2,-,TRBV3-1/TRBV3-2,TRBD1,CASSPLYIDRGVGYTF
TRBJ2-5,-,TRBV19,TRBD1,CATRNPGQGAEETQYF
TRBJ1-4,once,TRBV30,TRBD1,CAWTPGQDNEKLFF
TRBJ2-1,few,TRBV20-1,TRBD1,CSASRDRAQFF
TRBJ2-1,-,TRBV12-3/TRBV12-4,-,CASSRRTGDEQFF
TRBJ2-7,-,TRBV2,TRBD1,CASSEAGQAVLSTYEQYF
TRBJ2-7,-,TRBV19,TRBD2,CATSSGMYEQYF
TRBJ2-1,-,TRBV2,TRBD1,CASSELDRGGNEQFF
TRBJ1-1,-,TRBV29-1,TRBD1,CSGHNRQGGNTEAFF
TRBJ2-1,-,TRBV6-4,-,CASSDSISWTPYNEQFF
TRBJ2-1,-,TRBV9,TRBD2,CASSSGTSSYNEQFF